This TCR beta chain was documented in a study of breast tumors, draining lymph nodes, adjacent tissues. At least ten counts were recorded for this clonotype. The antigen is unknown. This CDR3 has 12 residues. Trimming pared 6 bases from V and 4 bases from J, leaving 12 bases between. Per the germline V gene, CDR1 is DFQATT and CDR2 is SNEGSKA (reference sequence). Samples came from axillary lymph nodes draining the breast cancer. MiXCR, run by TCRdb on the multiplex PCR reads, gives a single entry per CDR3 protein. Among roughly 110,000 distinct CDR3 sequences listed, approximately 28% were seen once. Study conclusions and caveats: Most tumor T cells seemingly derive from lymph node, then expand in tumor. Compared with basal-like, luminal-like tumors shared significantly more repertoire with nontumor tissue. Tumors had less TCR diversity than lymph nodes, more than nontumor tissue.

J is TRBJ2-5 and V is TRBV20-1; maybe TRBD2 (5 bases). The source is a female donor with breast cancer. Some clones in this sample may be carry-over from other donors' samples. Sequencing was performed on axillary lymph node tissue. CDR3 in DNA: TGCAGTGCCCAGGACTTTGGAGAGACCCAGTACTTC. It yields the protein CSAQDFGETQYF.